The clone carrying this TCR beta chain was seen a handful of times. The target antigen is unknown. In germline, CDR1 is SGHTA, CDR2 FQGNSA. This CDR3 comprises 16 residues. The V end lost 4 bases, the J end lost 5 bases, and 19 bases lay between the germline ends. The data stem from a study of vaccination and CD4 T cells after COVID-19. Study information: The stimulus for the cells was overlapping spike peptides derived from SARS-CoV-2, HCoV-NL63, HCoV-OC43 and HCoV-229E.

The Oncomine TCR Beta short-read assay was applied to DNA of cultured CD4+ T cells. Someone extracted genomic DNA from cultured CD4+ T cells. MiXCR, run by TCRdb on the PCR reads, gives a single entry per CDR3 protein. Of some 12,000 distinct CDR3 sequences detected, approximately 20% appear once; the ten largest clones hold roughly an eighth. Stated treatment: roughly ten-day PBMC culture with coronavirus spike peptide pools or control peptides (ViraFEST assay). Using peptide pools, antigen-specific T cells were expanded in ViraFEST before TCRs were sequenced. General study results and limits: In median terms, SARS-CoV-2-reactive clonotypes went from roughly 22 to 38, a nonsignificant rise.

The clonotype comes from a human donor who had recovered from COVID-19. V gene TRBV7-2 combines with J gene TRBJ2-3, with D possibly being TRBD2 (7 bases). The sequenced sample was CD4+ T cells from blood, cultured in vitro, obtained after SARS-CoV-2 vaccination. CDR3 in amino acids: CASSSLRGGLGDTQYF. The CDR3 DNA reads as TGTGCCAGCAGCTCTCTGAGGGGGGGGTTGGGAGATACGCAGTATTTT.